This TCR beta chain comes out of a study of cytomegalovirus exposure and HLA in healthy donors. Whole-study results and caveats: Many donors shared some public TCRs, even though most TCR sequences were rare.

The donors were in the 120-subject validation cohort, distinct from the roughly 700-subject first cohort. As regards this clone: What it recognizes is unknown.

Here immunoSEQ multiplex PCR was the method, and the copy in TCRdb shows in-frame clones only, minus some. Among roughly 70,000 clones, 96% were seen once, and the ten largest hold roughly 4.3%. Germline V lookup: CDR1 ENHRY, CDR2 SYGVKD. The CDR3 spans 11 residues. V lost 10 bases, J lost 1 base, and 7 bases lay in between. The chain links TRBV10-3 to TRBJ1-2; D remains unclear. The material sequenced was PBMCs. The receptor was derived from a woman in her late teens or twenties in good health and CMV-seropositive. The CDR3 sequence is CATGSNYGYTF. The CDR3, as DNA: TGTGCCACCGGGAGTAACTATGGCTACACCTTC.